A single sample is the source of the 18 T cell receptor beta chains below, sequenced in a study of cytomegalovirus exposure and HLA in healthy donors. The study ran its PCR with 60 Vbeta and 13 Jbeta primers. Generated by immunoSEQ multiplex PCR, the TCRdb table keeps only in-frame clones and is missing some. The data show more than 90,000 clones, with about four fifths seen just once and around 5% held by the top ten. Sample: PBMCs. These receptors all come from a man aged 25 to 40 in good health and CMV-seropositive.

The chain links TRBV2 to TRBJ1-1, with D possibly being TRBD1 (5 bases). Trimming shortened V by 8 bases and J by 0 bases, and 7 bases separated the two germline ends. CDR1 and CDR2 (germline): SNHLY, FYNNEI. The CDR3 contains 12 residues. The DNA for the CDR3 is TGTGCCAGCGGGGCGGTGAACACTGAAGCTTTCTTT. It is translated as CASGAVNTEAFF.

V gene TRBV5-1 combines with J gene TRBJ2-7, with TRBD2 matching 14 bases. After removal of 4 bases from V and 5 bases from J, the junction contained 5 bases not matched to a gene. The germline CDR1 and CDR2 sequences are SGHRS and YFSETQ. The CDR3 length is 15 residues. The CDR3 loop reads CASSPGLAGAHEQYF. DNA for the CDR3: TGCGCCAGCAGCCCGGGACTAGCGGGGGCACACGAGCAGTACTTC.

The J gene is TRBJ1-1, the V gene TRBV19, with 7 bases identical to TRBD1. This CDR3 comprises 14 residues. Germline CDR1 is LNHDA and CDR2 is SQIVND (reference sequence). Unmatched junction bases numbered 5, after V lost 4 bases and J lost 3 bases. The chain's CDR3 is CASSNLGTDTEAFF. Written as DNA, the CDR3 is TGTGCCAGTAGTAATCTCGGGACAGACACTGAAGCTTTCTTT.

This clone came up a few times. This chain uses TRBV4-3 with TRBJ1-1; D remains unclear. The V end lost 0 bases, the J end lost 3 bases, and 11 bases lay between the germline ends. Looked up from germline, CDR1 is LGHNA and CDR2 is YSLEER. The CDR3 covers 15 residues. CDR3 region: CASSQDLGRYTEAFF. The DNA for the CDR3 is TGCGCCAGCAGCCAAGATCTGGGGAGGTACACTGAAGCTTTCTTT.

This clone was observed a handful of times. The V and J genes are TRBV5-1 and TRBJ2-2; 7 positions match TRBD1. Germline loops: CDR1 SGHRS, CDR2 YFSETQ. The CDR3 is made up of 16 amino acids. Trimming took 6 bases from V and 1 from J; bases not matched to a gene: 9. Here the CDR3 DNA reads TGCGCCAGCATCCTGGACAGGATTGAGAACACCGGGGAGCTGTTTTTT. Residues: CASILDRIENTGELFF.

The V call is TRBV30, the J call TRBJ1-5, with D perhaps matching TRBD1 (5 bases). Germline V gene data show CDR1 as GTSNPN and CDR2 as SVGIG (reference sequence). The CDR3 has 13 residues. V lost 0 bases and J 6 bases, leaving 9 bases between the germline ends. The CDR3 DNA follows: TGTGCCTGGAGTGTAGGAGGGGCTCAGCCCCAGCATTTT. It is translated as CAWSVGGAQPQHF.

The chain recombines TRBV28 with TRBJ2-7, with 10 bases matching TRBD1. Germline V gives CDR1 MDHEN, CDR2 SYDVKM. V shed 7 bases and J 5 bases; nucleotides not matched to a gene: 20. The CDR3 runs to 18 residues. The DNA for the CDR3 is TGTGCCAGCACTTCGATGTACCGCCGGGACAGGGGTGGCAACGAGCAGTACTTC. Translation gives CASTSMYRRDRGGNEQYF.

The chain employs TRBV10-2 and TRBJ1-4; tentatively, D is TRBD1 (6 bases). Trimming cost V 2 bases and J 4 bases, with 8 bases left between them. The germline V gene encodes CDR1 WSHSY and CDR2 SAAADI. There are 14 residues in the CDR3. CDR3 protein: CASSEEQGNEKLFF. The DNA of the CDR3 is TGCGCCAGCAGTGAGGAACAGGGTAATGAAAAACTGTTTTTT.

This clone was seen a handful of times. The V gene is TRBV4-3, the J gene TRBJ1-4; 10 bases are shared with TRBD1. In germline, CDR1 is LGHNA, CDR2 YSLEER. The CDR3 is 15 residues long. V lost 1 base and J lost 8; bases outside the gene matches: 4. CDR3 amino acids: CASSQVGQGTEKLFF. The CDR3 DNA is TGCGCCAGCAGCCAAGTGGGACAGGGGACCGAAAAACTGTTTTTT.

V is TRBV27 and J is TRBJ2-6, with D maybe TRBD1 (7 bases). The CDR3 has 16 residues. Trimming stripped 3 bases from V and 4 bases from J, with 13 bases between. Germline V lookup: CDR1 MNHEY, CDR2 SMNVEV (reference sequence). CDR3 region: CASSLQGGSGANVLTF. The CDR3 nucleotides read TGTGCCAGCAGTTTGCAGGGGGGCTCAGGGGCCAACGTCCTGACTTTC.

The J gene is TRBJ1-3, the V gene TRBV5-4, with D unclear. Germline CDR1 and CDR2: SGHNT and YYREEE (reference sequence). The CDR3 runs to 15 residues. Trimming shortened V by 0 bases and J by 3 bases, and 10 bases separated the two germline ends. In DNA, the CDR3 is TGTGCCAGCAGCTTGGGGACTCCTTATGGAAACACCATATATTTT. Translation gives CASSLGTPYGNTIYF.

This clone came up once. The DNA of the CDR3 is TGTGCCAGAGAAGTAGGGCCCTCGAAGGACAGGGTGCGTGACGAGCAGTACTTC. Its protein is CAREVGPSKDRVRDEQYF. The V and J genes are TRBV2 and TRBJ2-7; 8 bases are shared with TRBD1. CDR1 is SNHLY and CDR2 is FYNNEI in the germline V gene. The trim removed 9 bases at V and 5 bases at J, leaving 24 bases unmatched. The CDR3 spans 18 residues.

The V gene is TRBV27, the J gene TRBJ2-1; a weak D match, TRBD2 (6 bases). The CDR3 sequence is 19 residues long. Germline CDR1 reads MNHEY; CDR2 reads SMNVEV (reference sequence). Trimming took 0 bases from V and 4 from J, leaving 22 bases between them. This CDR3 reads CASSLSAFGPPGGYNEQFF. Written as DNA, the CDR3 is TGTGCCAGCAGTTTATCGGCTTTCGGGCCCCCCGGGGGTTACAATGAGCAGTTCTTC.

The chain employs TRBV5-4 and TRBJ1-6, with 7 bases lining up with TRBD1. This CDR3 contains 15 residues. Trimming removed 4 bases from V and 7 bases from J; junction bases left unmatched: 8. CDR1 SGHNT and CDR2 YYREEE come from the germline V gene (reference sequence). The CDR3 DNA is TGTGCCAGCAGCACTCGACAGGGTTCCAATTCACCCCTCCACTTT. Protein sequence: CASSTRQGSNSPLHF.

This clone was counted between two and nine times. The chain has TRBV6-1 and TRBJ1-1; maybe TRBD1 (6 bases). CDR1 and CDR2 from the germline V gene are MNHNS and SASEGT. Trimming shortened V by 4 bases and J by 11 bases, and 11 bases separated the two germline ends. CDR3 length: 11 residues. CDR3 sequence (DNA): TGTGCCAGCAGTGTACAGGGCGACGCTTTCTTT. The encoded protein is CASSVQGDAFF.

This chain links TRBV29-1 with TRBJ2-1; perhaps TRBD2 as D (6 bases). Per germline, CDR1 SQVTM and CDR2 ANQGSEA. The CDR3 consists of 13 residues. V shed 7 bases and J shed 6 bases, with 16 bases lying between them. CDR3 sequence (DNA): TGCAGCGCTACCGGGACTCTCGGCAATGAGCAGTTCTTC. Translated: CSATGTLGNEQFF.

The rearrangement joins TRBV7-9 to TRBJ1-2; D is perhaps TRBD1 (6 bases). Trimming removed 0 bases from V and 6 bases from J, with 11 bases in between. The CDR3 is 14 amino acids. From germline, CDR1 is SEHNR and CDR2 FQNEAQ (reference sequence). CDR3 sequence: CASSLAVGANGYTF. CDR3 sequence (DNA): TGTGCCAGCAGCTTAGCGGTGGGGGCGAATGGCTACACCTTC.

This clone was recorded once. V usage is TRBV28 and J usage is TRBJ2-2; 9 bases align to TRBD1. After removal of 4 bases from V and 4 bases from J, the junction contained 4 bases not matched to a gene. This CDR3 region has 15 residues. CDR1 and CDR2 from the germline V gene are MDHEN and SYDVKM. This chain's CDR3 is CASSSGQGITGELFF. The CDR3 DNA sequence: TGTGCCAGCAGTTCGGGACAGGGCATCACCGGGGAGCTGTTTTTT. Full variable domain (remainder filled in from reference TRBV28 and TRBJ2-2): DVKVTQSSRYLVKRTGEKVFLECVQDMDHENMFWYRQDPGLGLRLIYFSYDVKMKEKGDIPEGYSVSREKKERFSLILESASTNQTSMYLCASSSGQGITGELFFGEGSRLTVL.